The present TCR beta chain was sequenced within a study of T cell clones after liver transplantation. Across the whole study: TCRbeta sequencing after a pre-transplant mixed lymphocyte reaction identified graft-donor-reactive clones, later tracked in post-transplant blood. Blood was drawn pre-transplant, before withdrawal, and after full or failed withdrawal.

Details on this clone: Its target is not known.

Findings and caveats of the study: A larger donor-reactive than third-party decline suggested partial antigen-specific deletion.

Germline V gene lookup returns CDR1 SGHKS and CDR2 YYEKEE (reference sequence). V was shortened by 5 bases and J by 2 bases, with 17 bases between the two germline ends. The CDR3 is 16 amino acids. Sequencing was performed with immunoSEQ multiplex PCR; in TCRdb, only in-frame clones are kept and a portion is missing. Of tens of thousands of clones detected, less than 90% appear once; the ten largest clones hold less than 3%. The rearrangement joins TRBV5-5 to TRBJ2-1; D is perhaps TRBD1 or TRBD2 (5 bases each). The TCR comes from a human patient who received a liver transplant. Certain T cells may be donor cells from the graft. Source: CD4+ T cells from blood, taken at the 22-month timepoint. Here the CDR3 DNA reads TGTGCCAGCAGACAAAACTCCGGGGCTACCTACAATGAGCAGTTCTTC. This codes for CASRQNSGATYNEQFF.